A single sample is the source of the 27 T cell receptor beta chains below, sequenced in a study of blood T cell repertoires in COVID-19. Repertoires were generated with immunoSEQ multiplex PCR, while TCRdb's copy carries only in-frame clones and drops some. The sample carries some 200,000 clones, approximately 81% recorded once. Source material: peripheral blood. The receptors originated from a woman aged 80 or over with active or convalescent COVID-19.

This clone was counted a few times. The CDR3 bases are TGTGCCAGCAGCCAGTTGGCGGGACAGGGTGCTGGGGCCAACGTCCTGACTTTC. This gives the protein CASSQLAGQGAGANVLTF. The chain is built from TRBV4-2 and TRBJ2-6, with 9 nucleotides matching TRBD1. CDR1 is LGHNA and CDR2 is YNFKEQ in the germline V gene. V was clipped by 3 bases and J by 2 bases; unmatched bases: 8. This CDR3 spans 18 amino acids.

This clone was recorded once. The chain carries TRBV3-1 (or the pseudogene TRBV3-2) and TRBJ2-1; TRBD1 might be the D (6 bases). Trimming removed 0 bases from V and 5 bases from J, with 23 bases in between. The CDR3 length is 19 residues. Per the germline V gene, CDR1 is LGHDT and CDR2 is YNNKEL (reference sequence). CDR3 nucleotides: TGTGCCAGCAGCCAAGATTTTTCGATGGGAGACAGGACCGACAATGAGCAGTTCTTC. This translates into CASSQDFSMGDRTDNEQFF.

The rearrangement uses TRBV2 and TRBJ1-5, with D hard to call. V was cut by 1 base and J by 7 bases, with 14 bases left in between. The CDR3 runs to 15 residues. Germline lookup yields CDR1 SNHLY and CDR2 FYNNEI. The CDR3 loop is CASSEDQAGGQPQHF. CDR3 nucleotides: TGTGCCAGCAGTGAAGATCAGGCAGGAGGACAGCCCCAGCATTTT.

This clone has just one count. The chain links TRBV30 to TRBJ1-2, with D possibly matching TRBD1 (6 bases). Germline CDR1 and CDR2: GTSNPN and SVGIG (reference sequence). V was cut by 2 bases and J by 8 bases, with 12 bases left in between. This CDR3 spans 12 amino acids. CDR3 region: CAWSSRTDGYTF. As DNA, the CDR3 is TGTGCCTGGAGTTCTCGGACAGACGGCTACACCTTC.

The V gene is TRBV11-1, the J gene TRBJ2-2; a possible D gene is TRBD2 (5 bases). V was cut by 4 bases and J by 6 bases, with 15 bases left in between. The germline V gene has CDR1 SGHAT and CDR2 FQDESV (reference sequence). This CDR3 is 15 amino acids long. CDR3 amino acids: CASSSRVVEAGELFF. The CDR3 bases are TGTGCCAGCAGCTCGCGGGTTGTTGAGGCCGGGGAGCTGTTTTTT.

The chain is built from TRBV9 and TRBJ2-3; D is uncertain. The length of the CDR3 is 16 residues. The germline gives CDR1 SGDLS, CDR2 YYNGEE. The germline V and J ends were trimmed by 6 bases and 4 bases, with 21 bases remaining between them. CDR3 amino acids: CASTTSSGLAPDTQYF. As DNA, the CDR3 is TGTGCCAGCACTACAAGCTCCGGGTTAGCCCCAGATACGCAGTATTTT.

The J gene is TRBJ2-7, the V gene TRBV7-2; D is possibly TRBD2 (5 bases). There are 13 residues in the CDR3. V was clipped by 5 bases and J by 3 bases, with 11 bases between them. CDR1 is SGHTA and CDR2 is FQGNSA in the germline V gene. The CDR3 nucleotides read TGTGCCAGCAGCACTCGTAGCGACTACGAGCAGTACTTC. It codes for CASSTRSDYEQYF.

The chain joins TRBV30 to TRBJ1-2, with D possibly TRBD1 on 6 matching bases. V lost 2 bases to trimming and J lost 4 bases, with 11 bases between them. Germline V lookup: CDR1 GTSNPN, CDR2 SVGIG (reference sequence). The CDR3 totals 13 residues. CDR3 sequence reads: CAWSSGAGYGYTF. In nucleotides, the CDR3 is TGTGCCTGGAGTTCAGGGGCCGGCTATGGCTACACCTTC.

The chain has TRBV14 and TRBJ2-5; TRBD1 is a possible D gene (6 bases). Per germline, CDR1 SGHDN and CDR2 FVKESK. V lost 3 bases to trimming and J lost 2 bases, with 10 bases between them. CDR3 length: 14 residues. DNA for the CDR3: TGTGCCAGCAGCCAGGTACAGGGTCAAGAGACCCAGTACTTC. Translation gives CASSQVQGQETQYF.

The J gene is TRBJ1-2, the V gene TRBV11-3; 8 bases fit TRBD1. This CDR3 is built from 17 residues. Germline-derived CDR1 and CDR2 are SGHNT and YENEEA. J was trimmed by 1 base and V by 5 bases; bases with no gene match: 12. CDR3 in DNA: TGTGCCAGCAGCCAGGGAGGACAGGGCGGCATTAACTATGGCTACACCTTC. Amino acid sequence: CASSQGGQGGINYGYTF.

The rearrangement uses TRBV6-5 and TRBJ2-7, with D tentatively TRBD2 (7 bases). CDR3 length equals 16 residues. The germline V gene has CDR1 MNHEY and CDR2 SVGAGI. Trimming cost V 0 bases and J 6 bases, with 18 bases left between them. The CDR3, as DNA: TGTGCCAGCAGTTACTCGTTGGGGGGGGCTCTTAGCGAGCAGTACTTC. This sequence encodes CASSYSLGGALSEQYF.

In its sample, this clone was seen once. V and J are TRBV4-1 and TRBJ2-1; TRBD2 might be the D (5 bases). Germline loops: CDR1 MGHRA, CDR2 YSYEKL. This CDR3 has 16 residues. The germline V and J ends were trimmed by 2 bases and 2 bases, with 13 bases remaining between them. DNA of the CDR3: TGCGCCAGCAGCCAACTAAATGACGGGGCCTACAATGAGCAGTTCTTC. This translates into CASSQLNDGAYNEQFF.

The V and J genes are TRBV9 and TRBJ1-3, with D hard to call. CDR3 size: 17 residues. V was shortened by 0 bases and J by 8 bases, with 21 bases between the two germline ends. Germline-derived CDR1 and CDR2 are SGDLS and YYNGEE. In nucleotides, the CDR3 is TGTGCCAGCAGCGTAGGCGCGGCGGACTCAATTCCATACACCATATATTTT. This codes for CASSVGAADSIPYTIYF.

This chain links TRBV18 with TRBJ2-1; 11 bases are shared with TRBD2. Germline V gene sequence: CDR1 KGHSH, CDR2 LQKENI. The CDR3 loop spans 15 amino acids. The V gene end was trimmed by 4 bases and the J gene end by 4 bases; junction bases not matched to a gene: 3. The CDR3 DNA reads as TGTGCCAGCTCACTACTAGCGGGAGCATACAATGAGCAGTTCTTC. Translated, it gives CASSLLAGAYNEQFF.

This rearrangement joins TRBV30 to TRBJ2-5, with D maybe TRBD2 (7 bases). Germline CDR1 GTSNPN, CDR2 SVGIG (reference sequence). The CDR3 is 13 amino acids. V was shortened by 0 bases and J by 5 bases, with 10 bases between the two germline ends. This chain's CDR3 is CAWSVKGGETQYF. The CDR3 nucleotides read TGTGCCTGGAGTGTAAAGGGGGGGGAGACCCAGTACTTC. Full variable domain (missing parts from reference TRBV30 and TRBJ2-5): SQTIHQWPATLVQPVGSPLSLECTVEGTSNPNLYWYRQAAGRGLQLLFYSVGIGQISSEVPQNLSASRPQDRQFILSSKKLLLSDSGFYLCAWSVKGGETQYFGPGTRLLVL.

The rearrangement uses TRBV6-5 and TRBJ2-2; tentatively, D is TRBD2 (5 bases). CDR3 size: 14 residues. V lost 4 bases to trimming and J lost 4 bases, with 10 bases between them. Looked up from germline, CDR1 is MNHEY and CDR2 is SVGAGI. In DNA, the CDR3 is TGTGCCAGCAGTTTAGGGAGAACCACCGGGGAGCTGTTTTTT. Protein product: CASSLGRTTGELFF.

J is TRBJ2-7 and V is TRBV5-1; 8 nucleotides agree with TRBD1. V gave up 0 bases and J gave up 5 bases; unmatched junction bases: 10. This CDR3 contains 16 residues. Germline V CDR1 and CDR2: SGHRS, YFSETQ. In DNA, the CDR3 is TGCGCCAGCAGCTTGGGGTCCTTCGGACAGGGTAACGAGCAGTACTTC. Translating it yields CASSLGSFGQGNEQYF.

Of note for this clone: One junction end does not reproduce the germline sequence, and a read error may be involved. The V call is TRBV7-7, the J call TRBJ1-6; weak D call: TRBD1 (6 bases). Germline loops: CDR1 SSHAT, CDR2 FNYEAQ (reference sequence). This CDR3 has 16 amino acids. The CDR3 loop reads CASSHWTEKYNSPLHF. In DNA form, the CDR3 reads TGTGCTAGCAGCCATTGGACAGAGAAATATAATTCACCCCTCCACTTT.

The chain combines TRBV18 with TRBJ2-7; D is perhaps TRBD2 (6 bases). The germline V gene encodes CDR1 KGHSH and CDR2 LQKENI. The CDR3 is made up of 13 amino acids. V lost 6 bases, J lost 5 bases, and 14 bases lay in between. In DNA form, the CDR3 reads TGTGCCAGCTCCTGGGGCGGGGAGAACGAGCAGTACTTC. Protein product: CASSWGGENEQYF.

This sequence joins TRBV24-1 and TRBJ2-2; 11 bases are shared with TRBD1. This CDR3 contains 16 residues. V was clipped by 4 bases and J by 7 bases; unmatched bases: 7. CDR1 is KGHDR and CDR2 is SFDVKD in the germline V gene. The CDR3 bases are TGTGCCACCAGTGACCGAGGACAGGGGGCAGTCGGGGAGCTGTTTTTT. Protein sequence: CATSDRGQGAVGELFF.

CDR3 residues: CASSFSAGVTGELFF. The CDR3 DNA sequence: TGTGCCAGCAGCTTTTCGGCAGGGGTCACCGGGGAGCTGTTTTTT. The rearrangement links TRBV11-1 to TRBJ2-2; a weak D match, TRBD1 (6 bases). CDR3 length: 15 residues. The V end was cut by 3 bases, the J end by 4 bases, with 12 bases between. CDR1 is SGHAT, CDR2 FQDESV, per germline (reference sequence).

The V gene is TRBV19, the J gene TRBJ2-3; D not resolved. From germline, CDR1 is LNHDA and CDR2 SQIVND (reference sequence). Trimming took off 4 bases at V and 2 bases at J, with 10 bases between the two ends. The CDR3 is 14 residues long. The CDR3 nucleotides read TGTGCCAGTAGTACCGGAGCGCTCACAGATACGCAGTATTTT. Residues: CASSTGALTDTQYF. Looking up the rest from reference TRBV19 and TRBJ2-3 gives the full variable domain: DGGITQSPKYLFRKEGQNVTLSCEQNLNHDAMYWYRQDPGQGLRLIYYSQIVNDFQKGDIAEGYSVSREKKESFPLTVTSAQKNPTAFYLCASSTGALTDTQYFGPGTRLTVL.

The V gene is TRBV5-1, the J gene TRBJ2-1, with TRBD2 identical over 11 bases. This CDR3 comprises 16 residues. The germline V gene has CDR1 SGHRS and CDR2 YFSETQ. After removal of 3 bases from V and 5 bases from J, the junction contained 7 bases not matched to a gene. The DNA for the CDR3 is TGCGCCAGCAGCTCCGGGACTAGCGGATTTGACAATGAGCAGTTCTTC. Encoded protein: CASSSGTSGFDNEQFF.

This sequence joins TRBV5-8 and TRBJ2-7, with 7 bases that match TRBD2. The CDR3 consists of 13 residues. From germline, CDR1 is SGHTS and CDR2 YDEGEE. The V segment lost 3 bases and the J segment 2 bases; nucleotides outside the gene matches: 2. The CDR3 bases are TGTGCCAGCAGCTCCCGGGGGGCCTACGAGCAGTACTTC. It translates to CASSSRGAYEQYF.

The CDR3 DNA is TGTGCCAGCAGCCCAGCGTCGGATCAGCCCCAGCATTTT. Amino acids: CASSPASDQPQHF. This rearrangement joins TRBV7-8 to TRBJ1-5; D unclear. This CDR3 is 13 amino acids long. Germline CDR1 and CDR2: SGHVS and FQNEAQ. V was trimmed by 5 bases and J by 5 bases, leaving 10 bases between them.

The chain couples TRBV2 to TRBJ2-3; 10 positions match TRBD2. Germline V gene sequence: CDR1 SNHLY, CDR2 FYNNEI. This CDR3 comprises 16 residues. The V and J ends lost 6 bases and 3 bases, in that order; junction bases with no gene match: 9. Here the CDR3 DNA reads TGTGCCAGCAGGGGCCAAGCGGGGGGGCGAACAGATACGCAGTATTTT. Translated, it gives CASRGQAGGRTDTQYF.

CDR3 nucleotide sequence: TGTGCCAGTAGTATAGGACAGGGGAGGGCCGGGGCCAACGTCCTGACTTTC. This codes for CASSIGQGRAGANVLTF. The genes are TRBV19 and TRBJ2-6, with D possibly TRBD1 on 8 matching bases. V lost 1 base to trimming and J lost 4 bases, with 14 bases between them. Per germline, CDR1 LNHDA and CDR2 SQIVND (reference sequence). The CDR3 contains 17 residues.